This T cell receptor beta chain was found in a study of T cell changes during pregnancy in multiple sclerosis. The data were produced by immunoSEQ multiplex PCR, yet TCRdb's version contains in-frame clones alone and is incomplete. The table records tens of thousands of clones, just under 95% of them present only once. The sample consisted of peripheral blood, taken in the first trimester of pregnancy. The TCR originated in a female donor with multiple sclerosis, enrolled in a pregnancy study.

CDR3 coding DNA: TGCGCCAGCAGCTTGGGATTTCGGACAGTTGGAAACACCATATATTTT. Amino acids: CASSLGFRTVGNTIYF. This chain links TRBV5-1 with TRBJ1-3; a weak D match, TRBD1 (6 bases). The ends were cut back, 0 bases at V and 3 bases at J, with 13 bases in the middle. This CDR3 contains 16 residues. CDR1 is SGHRS, CDR2 YFSETQ, per germline.